The 2 T cell receptor beta chains given below trace back to one sample, sequenced in a study of T cell responses to AZD1222 COVID-19 vaccine. Data came from immunoSEQ multiplex PCR; TCRdb stores just in-frame clones and leaves some out. Of more than 85,000 clones listed, about 81% are singletons. The material sequenced was peripheral blood, taken on day 0 of AZD1222 vaccination. Source of these receptors: an adult in good health.

The genes are TRBV7-2 and TRBJ2-3; no firm D call. V gave up 1 base and J gave up 2 bases, with 10 bases separating them. Germline V CDR1 and CDR2: SGHTA, FQGNSA. The CDR3 runs 15 residues. The CDR3 nucleotides read TGTGCCAGCAGCTTAGGCCTGGGAAACACAGATACGCAGTATTTT. Residues: CASSLGLGNTDTQYF.

The chain employs TRBV27 and TRBJ1-5; TRBD1 might be the D (5 bases). Germline CDR1 MNHEY, CDR2 SMNVEV (reference sequence). This CDR3 comprises 16 residues. Trimming took 5 bases from V and 0 from J, leaving 14 bases between them. The CDR3 sequence is CASSQSGSDSNQPQHF. CDR3 coding DNA: TGTGCCAGCAGTCAGTCAGGGTCCGATAGCAATCAGCCCCAGCATTTT.